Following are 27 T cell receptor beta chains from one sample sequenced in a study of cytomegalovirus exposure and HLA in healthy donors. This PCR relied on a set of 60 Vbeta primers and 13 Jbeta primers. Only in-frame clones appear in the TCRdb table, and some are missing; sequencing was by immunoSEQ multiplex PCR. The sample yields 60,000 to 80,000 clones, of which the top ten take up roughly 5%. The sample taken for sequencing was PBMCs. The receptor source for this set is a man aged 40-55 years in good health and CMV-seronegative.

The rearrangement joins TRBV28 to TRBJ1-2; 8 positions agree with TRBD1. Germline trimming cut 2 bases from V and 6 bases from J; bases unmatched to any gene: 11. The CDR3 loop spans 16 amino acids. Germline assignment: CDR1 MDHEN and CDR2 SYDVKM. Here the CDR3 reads CASSLITGGRGDGYTF. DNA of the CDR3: TGTGCCAGCAGTTTAATCACAGGGGGACGGGGGGATGGCTACACCTTC.

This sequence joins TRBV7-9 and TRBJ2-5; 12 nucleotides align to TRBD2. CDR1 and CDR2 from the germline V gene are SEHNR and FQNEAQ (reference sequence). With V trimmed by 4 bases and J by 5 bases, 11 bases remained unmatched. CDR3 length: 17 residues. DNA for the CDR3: TGTGCCAGCAGCTCCGGACTAGCGGGAAAAGAGGGGGAGACCCAGTACTTC. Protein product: CASSSGLAGKEGETQYF.

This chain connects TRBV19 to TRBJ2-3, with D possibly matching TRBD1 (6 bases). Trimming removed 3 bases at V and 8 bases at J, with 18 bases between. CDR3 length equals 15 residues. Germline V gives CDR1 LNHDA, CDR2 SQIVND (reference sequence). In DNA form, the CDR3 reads TGTGCCAGTAGTATGACATACAGGGAATCCGTTACGCAGTATTTT. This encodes CASSMTYRESVTQYF.

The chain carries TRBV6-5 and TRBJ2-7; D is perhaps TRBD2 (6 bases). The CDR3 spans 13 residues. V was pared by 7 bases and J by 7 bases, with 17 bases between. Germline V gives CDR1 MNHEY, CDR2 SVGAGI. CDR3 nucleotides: TGTGCCAGCATTTCGCGGGGCTCGGGGGAGCAGTACTTC. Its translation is CASISRGSGEQYF.

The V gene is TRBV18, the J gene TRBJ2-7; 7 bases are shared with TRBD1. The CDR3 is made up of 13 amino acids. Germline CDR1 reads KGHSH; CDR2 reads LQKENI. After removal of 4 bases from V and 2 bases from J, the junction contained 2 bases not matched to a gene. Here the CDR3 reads CASSHQGAYEQYF. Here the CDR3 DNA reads TGTGCCAGCTCACATCAGGGGGCCTACGAGCAGTACTTC.

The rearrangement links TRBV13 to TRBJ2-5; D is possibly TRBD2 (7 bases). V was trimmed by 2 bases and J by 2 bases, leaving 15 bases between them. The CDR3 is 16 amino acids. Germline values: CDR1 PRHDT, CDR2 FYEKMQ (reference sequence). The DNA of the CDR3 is TGTGCCAGCAGCTTAAGGAGGGGGGGACGTCAAGAGACCCAGTACTTC. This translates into CASSLRRGGRQETQYF.

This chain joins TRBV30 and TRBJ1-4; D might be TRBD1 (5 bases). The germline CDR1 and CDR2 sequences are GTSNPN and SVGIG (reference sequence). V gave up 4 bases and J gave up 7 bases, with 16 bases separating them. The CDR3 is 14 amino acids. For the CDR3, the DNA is TGTGCCTGGATGGCGGGGACGCGGACTGAAAAACTGTTTTTT. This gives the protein CAWMAGTRTEKLFF.

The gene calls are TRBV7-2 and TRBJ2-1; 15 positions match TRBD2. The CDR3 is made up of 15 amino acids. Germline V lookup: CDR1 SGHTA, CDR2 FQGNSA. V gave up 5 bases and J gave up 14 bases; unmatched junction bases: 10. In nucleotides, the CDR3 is TGTGCCAGCAGCGATAGTGGGACTAGCGGGGGGTCCGAGTTCTTC. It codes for CASSDSGTSGGSEFF.

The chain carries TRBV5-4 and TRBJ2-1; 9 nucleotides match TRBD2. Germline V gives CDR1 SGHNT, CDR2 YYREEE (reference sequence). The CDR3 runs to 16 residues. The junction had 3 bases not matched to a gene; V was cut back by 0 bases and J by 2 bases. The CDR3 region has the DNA TGTGCCAGCAGCTTGGGGACTAGCGTTACCTACAATGAGCAGTTCTTC. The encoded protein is CASSLGTSVTYNEQFF.

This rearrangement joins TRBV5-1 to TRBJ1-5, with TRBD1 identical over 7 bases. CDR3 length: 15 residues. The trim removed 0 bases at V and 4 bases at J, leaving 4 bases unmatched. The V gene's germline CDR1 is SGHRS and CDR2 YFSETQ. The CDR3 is CASSLGQGGNQPQHF. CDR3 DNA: TGCGCCAGCAGCTTGGGACAGGGAGGAAATCAGCCCCAGCATTTT.

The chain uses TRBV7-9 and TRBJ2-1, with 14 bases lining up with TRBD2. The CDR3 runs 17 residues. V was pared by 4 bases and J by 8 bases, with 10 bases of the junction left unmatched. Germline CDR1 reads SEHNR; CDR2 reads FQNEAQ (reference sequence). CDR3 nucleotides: TGTGCCAGCAGCTCCGGGACTAGCGGGAGAGGGTTCGATGAGCAGTTCTTC. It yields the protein CASSSGTSGRGFDEQFF.

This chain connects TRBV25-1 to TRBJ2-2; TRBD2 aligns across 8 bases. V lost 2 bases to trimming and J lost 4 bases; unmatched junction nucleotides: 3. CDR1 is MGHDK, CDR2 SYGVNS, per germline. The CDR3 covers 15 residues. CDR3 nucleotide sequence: TGTGCCAGCAGTGAAGTTCGGGGGGGCACCGGGGAGCTGTTTTTT. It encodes CASSEVRGGTGELFF.

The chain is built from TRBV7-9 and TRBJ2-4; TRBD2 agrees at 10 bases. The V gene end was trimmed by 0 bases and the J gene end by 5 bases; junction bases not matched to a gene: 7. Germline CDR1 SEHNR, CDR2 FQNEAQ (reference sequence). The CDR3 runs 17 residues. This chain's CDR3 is CASSLAALGLAENIQYF. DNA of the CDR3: TGTGCCAGCAGCTTAGCGGCCCTCGGACTAGCGGAAAACATTCAGTACTTC.

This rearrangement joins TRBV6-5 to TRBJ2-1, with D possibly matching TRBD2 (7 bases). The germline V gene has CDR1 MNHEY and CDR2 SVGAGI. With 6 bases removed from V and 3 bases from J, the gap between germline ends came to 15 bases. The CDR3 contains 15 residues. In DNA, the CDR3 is TGTGCCAGCAGGTTGGGGGGGCGGGGCTACAATGAGCAGTTCTTC. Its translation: CASRLGGRGYNEQFF.

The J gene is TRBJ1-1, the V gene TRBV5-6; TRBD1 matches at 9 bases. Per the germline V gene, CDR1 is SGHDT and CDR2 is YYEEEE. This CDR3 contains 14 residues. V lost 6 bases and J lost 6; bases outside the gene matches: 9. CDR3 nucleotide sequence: TGTGCCAGCAAACAGGGGGCCATCAGGGCTGAAGCTTTCTTT. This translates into CASKQGAIRAEAFF.

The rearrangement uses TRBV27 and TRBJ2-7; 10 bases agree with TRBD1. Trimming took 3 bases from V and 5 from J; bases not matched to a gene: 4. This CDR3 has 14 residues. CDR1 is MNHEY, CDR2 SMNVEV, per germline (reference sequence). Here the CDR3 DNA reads TGTGCCAGCAGTTTGGACAGGGGGAAGAACGAGCAGTACTTC. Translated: CASSLDRGKNEQYF.

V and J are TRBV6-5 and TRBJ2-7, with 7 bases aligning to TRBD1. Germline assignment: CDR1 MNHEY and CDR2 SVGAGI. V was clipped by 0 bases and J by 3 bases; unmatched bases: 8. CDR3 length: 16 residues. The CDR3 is CASSYSTGPAYYEQYF. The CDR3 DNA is TGTGCCAGCAGTTACTCGACAGGGCCAGCCTACTACGAGCAGTACTTC.

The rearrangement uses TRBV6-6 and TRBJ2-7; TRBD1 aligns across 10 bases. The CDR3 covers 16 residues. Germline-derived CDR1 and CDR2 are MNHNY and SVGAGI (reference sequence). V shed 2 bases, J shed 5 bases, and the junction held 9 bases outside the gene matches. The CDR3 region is CASSYKPDRGINEQYF. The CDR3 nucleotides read TGTGCCAGCAGTTACAAACCGGACAGGGGGATAAACGAGCAGTACTTC.

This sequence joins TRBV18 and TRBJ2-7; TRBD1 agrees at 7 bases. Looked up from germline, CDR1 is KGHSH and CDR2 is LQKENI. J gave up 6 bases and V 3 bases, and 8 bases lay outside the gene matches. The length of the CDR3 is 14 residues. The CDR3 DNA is TGTGCCAGCTCACCGCCGACAGGGTGGAGCGAGCAGTACTTC. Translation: CASSPPTGWSEQYF.

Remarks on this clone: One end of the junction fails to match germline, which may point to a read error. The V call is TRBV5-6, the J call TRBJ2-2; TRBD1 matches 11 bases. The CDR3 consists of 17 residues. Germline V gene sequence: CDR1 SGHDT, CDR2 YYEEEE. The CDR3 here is CASSFLGQGAKTGELFF. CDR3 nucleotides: TGTGCCAGCAGCTTTCTCGGACAGGGGGCGAAGACCGGGGAGCTGTTTTTT.

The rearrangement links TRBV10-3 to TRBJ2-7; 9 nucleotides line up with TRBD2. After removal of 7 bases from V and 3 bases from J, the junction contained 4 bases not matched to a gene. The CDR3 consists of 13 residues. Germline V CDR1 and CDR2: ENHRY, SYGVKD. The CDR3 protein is CAIKPLAGYEQYF. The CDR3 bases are TGTGCCATCAAGCCACTAGCGGGCTACGAGCAGTACTTC.

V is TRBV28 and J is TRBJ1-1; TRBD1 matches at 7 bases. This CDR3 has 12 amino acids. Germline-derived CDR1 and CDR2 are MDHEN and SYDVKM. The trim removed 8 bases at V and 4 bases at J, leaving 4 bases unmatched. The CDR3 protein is CASGGGITEAFF. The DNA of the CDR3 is TGTGCCAGCGGAGGGGGCATCACTGAAGCTTTCTTT.

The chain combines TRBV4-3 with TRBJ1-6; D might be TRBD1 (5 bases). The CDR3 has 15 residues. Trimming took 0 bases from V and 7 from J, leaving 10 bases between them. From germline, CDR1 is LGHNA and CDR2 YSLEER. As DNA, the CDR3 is TGCGCCAGCAGCCAAGAGGGTACAGGCAATTCACCCCTCCACTTT. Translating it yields CASSQEGTGNSPLHF.

The CDR3 nucleotides are TGTGCCAGCAATCCAGGGACAGGGGGCGCGAATGAGCAGTTCTTC. This gives the protein CASNPGTGGANEQFF. The rearrangement links TRBV6-1 to TRBJ2-1; 12 bases are a match to TRBD1. J gave up 7 bases and V 7 bases, and 8 bases lay outside the gene matches. CDR1 is MNHNS and CDR2 is SASEGT in the germline V gene. The CDR3 sequence is 15 residues long.

CDR3 sequence (DNA): TGCGCCAGCAGCCAAGATCCCGGACAGTTCCCCGAGCAGTACTTC. Protein sequence: CASSQDPGQFPEQYF. The chain combines TRBV4-1 with TRBJ2-7; maybe TRBD1 (6 bases). Trimming removed 0 bases from V and 6 bases from J, with 15 bases in between. The CDR3 consists of 15 residues. Germline V gene data show CDR1 as MGHRA and CDR2 as YSYEKL.

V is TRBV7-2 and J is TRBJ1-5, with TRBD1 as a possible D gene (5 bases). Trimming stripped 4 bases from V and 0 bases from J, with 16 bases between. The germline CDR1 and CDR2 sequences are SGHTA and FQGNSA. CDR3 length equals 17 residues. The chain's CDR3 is CASSSNGGAYSNQPQHF. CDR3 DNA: TGTGCCAGCAGCTCAAACGGGGGAGCCTATAGCAATCAGCCCCAGCATTTT. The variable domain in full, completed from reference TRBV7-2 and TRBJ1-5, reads GAGVSQSPSNKVTEKGKDVELRCDPISGHTALYWYRQSLGQGLEFLIYFQGNSAPDKSGLPSDRFSAERTGGSVSTLTIQRTQQEDSAVYLCASSSNGGAYSNQPQHFGDGTRLSIL.

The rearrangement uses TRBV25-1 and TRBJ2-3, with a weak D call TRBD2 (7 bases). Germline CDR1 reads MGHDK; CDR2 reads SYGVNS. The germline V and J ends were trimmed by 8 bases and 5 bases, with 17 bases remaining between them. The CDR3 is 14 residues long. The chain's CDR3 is CASSLWGGVDTQYF. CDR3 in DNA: TGTGCCAGCTCCCTATGGGGGGGCGTAGATACGCAGTATTTT.